The 24 T cell receptor beta chains listed next were all sequenced from one sample in a study of T cell responses to AZD1222 COVID-19 vaccine. Method: immunoSEQ multiplex PCR; TCRdb's copy keeps in-frame clones and lacks some. The sample holds 130,000 to 150,000 clones, 85% to 90% seen once. This specimen consisted of peripheral blood, obtained on day 0 of AZD1222 vaccination. These receptor sequences come from an adult in good health.

The genes are TRBV24-1 and TRBJ1-2; 10 nucleotides agree with TRBD1. The germline gives CDR1 KGHDR, CDR2 SFDVKD. V trimming: 5 bases; J trimming: 8 bases; junction bases outside the gene matches: 13. The CDR3 extends over 16 amino acids. CDR3 residues: CATSGPNDRGRIGYTF. In nucleotides, the CDR3 is TGTGCCACCAGTGGCCCGAACGACAGGGGGCGCATAGGCTACACCTTC.

The J gene is TRBJ2-7, the V gene TRBV19, with D unclear. Germline V gene lookup returns CDR1 LNHDA and CDR2 SQIVND (reference sequence). The CDR3 runs 13 residues. The V gene lost 4 bases and the J gene lost 5 bases, with 12 bases spanning the gap. CDR3 protein: CASSSVGYNEQYF. The CDR3 DNA reads as TGTGCCAGTAGTAGCGTGGGATACAACGAGCAGTACTTC.

This rearrangement joins TRBV11-3 to TRBJ2-2; D gene uncertain. There are 14 residues in the CDR3. CDR1 and CDR2 (germline): SGHNT, YENEEA. V gave up 3 bases and J gave up 4 bases, with 9 bases separating them. The CDR3 here is CASSFRHLTGELFF. The CDR3 DNA reads as TGTGCCAGCAGCTTTCGTCACCTCACCGGGGAGCTGTTTTTT.

Sample share makes this clone medium-sized. The junction departs from germline at one end; a sequencing error may be responsible. This chain uses TRBV28 with TRBJ2-1; 9 bases match TRBD2. The CDR3 runs to 15 residues. The V gene's germline CDR1 is MDHEN and CDR2 SYDVKM. CDR3 DNA sequence: TGTGCCAGCAGTTCTACCGGGACTAGCTACCATGAGCAGTTCTTC. This sequence encodes CASSSTGTSYHEQFF.

The chain couples TRBV10-3 to TRBJ1-3; D remains unclear. This CDR3 region has 15 residues. Germline V gene data show CDR1 as ENHRY and CDR2 as SYGVKD. Deletions cut 4 bases from V and 2 bases from J, with 12 bases between. The CDR3 protein is CAISAVTKAGNTIYF. CDR3 bases: TGTGCCATCAGTGCCGTAACAAAGGCTGGAAACACCATATATTTT.

This clone was observed a single time. The V and J genes are TRBV19 and TRBJ2-2, with TRBD1 matching over 10 bases. The germline V gene encodes CDR1 LNHDA and CDR2 SQIVND (reference sequence). Germline trimming cut 3 bases from V and 0 bases from J; bases unmatched to any gene: 4. CDR3 size: 17 residues. CDR3 sequence reads: CASSIRGQGSNTGELFF. DNA for the CDR3: TGTGCCAGTAGTATTAGGGGACAGGGGTCGAACACCGGGGAGCTGTTTTTT. Looking up the rest from reference TRBV19 and TRBJ2-2 gives the full variable domain: DGGITQSPKYLFRKEGQNVTLSCEQNLNHDAMYWYRQDPGQGLRLIYYSQIVNDFQKGDIAEGYSVSREKKESFPLTVTSAQKNPTAFYLCASSIRGQGSNTGELFFGEGSRLTVL.

The CDR3 region has the DNA TGTGCCAGCAGTTCAATGGGGTGGATGGGGGCAGGGTCTAGCGGTGAGCAGTACTTC. This codes for CASSSMGWMGAGSSGEQYF. The rearrangement joins TRBV28 to TRBJ2-7; tentative D call: TRBD2 (7 bases). The CDR3 length is 19 residues. V was cut by 4 bases and J by 7 bases, with 32 bases left in between. CDR1 and CDR2 from the germline V gene are MDHEN and SYDVKM.

This clone was detected only a few times. CDR3 nucleotides: TGTGCCAGCAGTTTCGCAAGGAACCAGCCCCAGCATTTT. Protein sequence: CASSFARNQPQHF. The genes are TRBV27 and TRBJ1-5; no clear D gene. V lost 3 bases and J 7 bases, leaving 10 bases between the germline ends. Germline V gene lookup returns CDR1 MNHEY and CDR2 SMNVEV (reference sequence). The CDR3 spans 13 residues.

The V and J genes are TRBV25-1 and TRBJ2-2; weak D call: TRBD2 (5 bases). Germline V gives CDR1 MGHDK, CDR2 SYGVNS. V lost 2 bases to trimming and J lost 6 bases, with 13 bases between them. CDR3 length: 15 residues. In DNA, the CDR3 is TGTGCCAGCAGTGAACCGGGAAGCTTGTCCGGGGAGCTGTTTTTT. Amino acid sequence: CASSEPGSLSGELFF.

V is TRBV28 and J is TRBJ1-5; TRBD1 is a possible D gene (5 bases). Trimming removed 6 bases at V and 0 bases at J, with 12 bases between. Germline CDR1 reads MDHEN; CDR2 reads SYDVKM. This CDR3 has 15 residues. CDR3 bases: TGTGCCAGCAGGCCGACAGAGTATAGCAATCAGCCCCAGCATTTT. Its protein product is CASRPTEYSNQPQHF.

This clone was detected a few times. The CDR3 nucleotides are TGCGCCAGCAGCCAAGATCAGGGGGAGAGAGAGACCCAGTACTTC. Translation: CASSQDQGERETQYF. The chain uses TRBV4-1 and TRBJ2-5; TRBD1 matches 7 bases. The CDR3 has 15 amino acids. Per germline, CDR1 MGHRA and CDR2 YSYEKL. Trimming took 0 bases from V and 4 from J; bases not matched to a gene: 5.

The chain is built from TRBV7-2 and TRBJ2-7; TRBD2 might be the D (6 bases). The CDR3 has 14 amino acids. Trimming removed 6 bases from V and 6 bases from J, with 18 bases in between. CDR1 is SGHTA, CDR2 FQGNSA, per germline. The CDR3: CASSSRERGGEQYF. DNA of the CDR3: TGTGCCAGCAGTAGCCGGGAGAGGGGTGGCGAGCAGTACTTC.

The rearrangement links TRBV30 to TRBJ2-1, with TRBD2 identical over 7 bases. The CDR3 sequence is 13 residues long. Germline values: CDR1 GTSNPN, CDR2 SVGIG (reference sequence). The junction had 8 bases not matched to a gene; V was cut back by 4 bases and J by 8 bases. The CDR3 coding sequence is TGTGCCTGGACCGAGGGAGGGACGGATGAGCAGTTCTTC. It codes for CAWTEGGTDEQFF.

The V and J genes are TRBV10-3 and TRBJ2-3; D is ambiguous. The V end lost 0 bases, the J end lost 2 bases, and 15 bases lay between the germline ends. Germline V gene sequence: CDR1 ENHRY, CDR2 SYGVKD. This CDR3 spans 17 amino acids. As DNA, the CDR3 is TGTGCCATCAGTGAGTCGATGCTGCTTTCCGACACAGATACGCAGTATTTT. This sequence encodes CAISESMLLSDTDTQYF.

The chain is built from TRBV6-5 and TRBJ1-1; 11 positions agree with TRBD1. The CDR3 runs to 13 residues. J gave up 5 bases and V 10 bases, and 6 bases lay outside the gene matches. Germline lookup yields CDR1 MNHEY and CDR2 SVGAGI. Written as DNA, the CDR3 is TGTGCCACCCGGACAGGGGGCCGGACTGAAGCTTTCTTT. Protein sequence: CATRTGGRTEAFF.

The J gene is TRBJ2-5, the V gene TRBV5-1, with 7 bases lining up with TRBD1. The CDR3 runs to 14 residues. The V gene's germline CDR1 is SGHRS and CDR2 YFSETQ. J gave up 5 bases and V 3 bases, and 7 bases lay outside the gene matches. The CDR3 DNA reads as TGCGCCAGCAGCTCCCTGACAGGGTGGGAGACCCAGTACTTC. It is translated as CASSSLTGWETQYF.

The rearrangement joins TRBV9 to TRBJ1-3, with D maybe TRBD1 (6 bases). This CDR3 has 17 residues. CDR1 and CDR2 (germline): SGDLS, YYNGEE. Trimming took off 4 bases at V and 0 bases at J, with 17 bases between the two ends. This CDR3 reads CASSSPTGLISGNTIYF. The DNA of the CDR3 is TGTGCCAGCAGCTCCCCGACAGGCTTGATCTCTGGAAACACCATATATTTT.

The rearrangement uses TRBV27 and TRBJ1-2; no clear D. Germline loops: CDR1 MNHEY, CDR2 SMNVEV (reference sequence). The CDR3 length is 13 residues. Between the trimmed V and J ends, which lost 6 bases and 8 bases, there was a span of 16 bases. The CDR3 DNA sequence: TGTGCCAGCAGCCAATGGCCGAAGAGGGGCTACACCTTC. The encoded protein is CASSQWPKRGYTF.

This chain uses TRBV7-9 with TRBJ2-7, with D perhaps matching TRBD1 (5 bases). V lost 5 bases to trimming and J lost 3 bases, with 20 bases between them. Germline CDR1 is SEHNR and CDR2 is FQNEAQ (reference sequence). The CDR3 loop spans 16 amino acids. CDR3 sequence reads: CASSRPGQGPHYEQYF. DNA for the CDR3: TGTGCCAGCAGCCGCCCCGGACAAGGCCCTCACTACGAGCAGTACTTC.

The CDR3 loop is CASSWTSGYNEQFF. CDR3 in DNA: TGTGCCAGCAGTTGGACTAGCGGGTACAATGAGCAGTTCTTC. The chain is built from TRBV6-2 or TRBV6-3 and TRBJ2-1; 11 bases match TRBD2. Germline V gives CDR1 MNHEY, CDR2 SVGEGT. This CDR3 is 14 amino acids long. The V gene end was trimmed by 4 bases and the J gene end by 4 bases; junction bases not matched to a gene: 0.

This rearrangement joins TRBV7-2 to TRBJ2-7, with 7 bases fitting TRBD1. Germline-derived CDR1 and CDR2 are SGHTA and FQGNSA. CDR3 length: 15 amino acids. Trimming took 6 bases from V and 2 from J; bases not matched to a gene: 10. The CDR3 here is CASRPTGLEAYEQYF. Written as DNA, the CDR3 is TGTGCCAGCAGGCCGACAGGGTTGGAGGCCTACGAGCAGTACTTC.

This chain links TRBV11-2 with TRBJ1-2, with no clear D. This CDR3 is 14 amino acids long. Deletions cut 0 bases from V and 4 bases from J, with 9 bases between. Germline CDR1 SGHAT, CDR2 FQNNGV. The CDR3 is CASSLDARTYGYTF. The CDR3 DNA is TGTGCCAGCAGCTTAGACGCACGGACCTATGGCTACACCTTC.

The chain combines TRBV7-9 with TRBJ2-5; a weak D match, TRBD2 (6 bases). Trimming shortened V by 8 bases and J by 8 bases, and 18 bases separated the two germline ends. Looked up from germline, CDR1 is SEHNR and CDR2 is FQNEAQ (reference sequence). The CDR3 is made up of 13 amino acids. The chain's CDR3 is CASAGPSAETQYF. Here the CDR3 DNA reads TGTGCCAGCGCGGGACCCTCGGCTGAAACCCAGTACTTC.

The chain carries TRBV6-5 and TRBJ2-7; 8 positions match TRBD2. This CDR3 is built from 14 residues. The V segment lost 4 bases and the J segment 3 bases; nucleotides outside the gene matches: 5. Germline assignment: CDR1 MNHEY and CDR2 SVGAGI. CDR3 region: CASSSGLGDYEQYF. The CDR3 nucleotides are TGTGCCAGCAGTTCGGGACTAGGGGACTACGAGCAGTACTTC.